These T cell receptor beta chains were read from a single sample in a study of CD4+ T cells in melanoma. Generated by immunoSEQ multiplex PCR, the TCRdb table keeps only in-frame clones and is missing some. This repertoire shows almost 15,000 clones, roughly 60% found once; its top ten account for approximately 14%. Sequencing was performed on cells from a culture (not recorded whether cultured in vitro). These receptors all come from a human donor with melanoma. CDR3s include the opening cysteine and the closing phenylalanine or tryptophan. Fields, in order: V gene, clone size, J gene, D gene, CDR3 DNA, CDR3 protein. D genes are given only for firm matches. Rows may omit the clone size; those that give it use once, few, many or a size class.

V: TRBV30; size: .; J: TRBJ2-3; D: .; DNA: TGTGCCTGGGATCGGACGGGGAAGAGCACAGATACGCAGTATTTT; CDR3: CAWDRTGKSTDTQYF
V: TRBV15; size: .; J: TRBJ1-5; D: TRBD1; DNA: TGTGCCACCAGCAGAGATCGGTTTGCAATGAGGACAGGTTATCAGCCCCAGCATTTT; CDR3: CATSRDRFAMRTGYQPQHF
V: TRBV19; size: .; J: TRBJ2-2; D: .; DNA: TGTGCCAGTAGTATAGGGAGGGGCATCACCGGGGAGCTGTTTTTT; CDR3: CASSIGRGITGELFF
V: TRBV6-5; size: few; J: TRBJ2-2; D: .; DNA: TGTGCCAGCAGGGAGAACACCGGGGAGCTGTTTTTT; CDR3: CASRENTGELFF
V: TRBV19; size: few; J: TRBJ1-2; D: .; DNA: TGTGCCAGTAGCAATGGGAGATATGGCTACACCTTC; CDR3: CASSNGRYGYTF
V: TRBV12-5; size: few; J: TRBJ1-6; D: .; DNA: TGTGCTAGTGGTTTGGAAGAGAGGTCCCCACTCCACTTT; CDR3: CASGLEERSPLHF
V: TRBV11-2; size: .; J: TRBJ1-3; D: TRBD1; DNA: TGTGCCAGCAGCTCCTTCGGACAGGTTCCCGGAAACACCATATATTTT; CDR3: CASSSFGQVPGNTIYF
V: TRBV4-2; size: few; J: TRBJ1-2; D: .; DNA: TGTGCCAGCAGCCAAGTCGGAGAAAGCGATGGCTACACCTTC; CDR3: CASSQVGESDGYTF
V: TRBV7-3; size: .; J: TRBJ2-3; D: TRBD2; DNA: TGTGCCAGCAGCCCCCAGGGACTAGCGGGTGTCACAGATACGCAGTATTTT; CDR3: CASSPQGLAGVTDTQYF
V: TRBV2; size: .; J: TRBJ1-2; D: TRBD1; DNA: TGTGCCACCGAGAAGACAGGGAACTATGGCTACACCTTC; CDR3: CATEKTGNYGYTF
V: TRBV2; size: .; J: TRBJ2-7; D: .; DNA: TGTGCCAGCAACTTTCAGGGAAACTACGAGCAGTACTTC; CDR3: CASNFQGNYEQYF
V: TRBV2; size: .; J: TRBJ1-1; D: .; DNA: TGTGCCAGCAGTGAACCCCTCCGCCCCGAAGCTTTCTTT; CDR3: CASSEPLRPEAFF
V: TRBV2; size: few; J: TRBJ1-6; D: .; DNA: TGTGCCAGCAGTGGGAGAGGCAGCGGATCACCCCTCCACTTT; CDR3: CASSGRGSGSPLHF
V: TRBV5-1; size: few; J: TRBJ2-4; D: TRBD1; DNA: TGCGCCAGCAGACAGGGGACAAGCCAAAACATTCAGTACTTC; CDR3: CASRQGTSQNIQYF
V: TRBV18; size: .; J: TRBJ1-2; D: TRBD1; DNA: TGTGCCAGCTACCGGGACAGCCTTAAAAAATCTAATGGCTACACCTTC; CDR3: CASYRDSLKKSNGYTF
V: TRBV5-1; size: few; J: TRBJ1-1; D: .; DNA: TGCGCCAGCACGACCAACGACGCTCACACTGAAGCTTTCTTT; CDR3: CASTTNDAHTEAFF
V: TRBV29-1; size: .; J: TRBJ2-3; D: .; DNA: TGCAGCGCGCTCAGGGATCGAACAGATACGCAGTATTTT; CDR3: CSALRDRTDTQYF
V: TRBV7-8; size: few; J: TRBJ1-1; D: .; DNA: TGTGCCAGCAGCTTAGTGGGGAACACTGAAGCTTTCTTT; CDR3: CASSLVGNTEAFF
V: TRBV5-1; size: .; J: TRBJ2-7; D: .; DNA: TGCGCCAGCAGCCCCACGTCACTCGACTGGGACTACGAGCAGTACTTC; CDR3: CASSPTSLDWDYEQYF
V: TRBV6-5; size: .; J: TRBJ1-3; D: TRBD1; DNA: TGTGCCAGCAGAGAGACAGGGTCTCTACCAAACACCATATATTTT; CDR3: CASRETGSLPNTIYF
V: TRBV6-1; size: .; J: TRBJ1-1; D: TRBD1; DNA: TGTGCCAGCAGTCTATACCCCAGGGGGCCCGAAGCTTTCTTT; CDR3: CASSLYPRGPEAFF
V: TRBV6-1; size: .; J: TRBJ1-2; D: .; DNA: TGTGCCAGCAGTGAATCCGGGGTTTTCTTTGGCTACACCTTC; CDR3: CASSESGVFFGYTF
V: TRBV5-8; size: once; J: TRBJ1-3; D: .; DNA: TGTGCCAGCAGACGACAGTTCTTCTCTGGAAACACCATATATTTT; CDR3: CASRRQFFSGNTIYF
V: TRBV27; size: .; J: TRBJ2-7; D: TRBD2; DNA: TGTGCCAGCAGCCTGCGGCCCCCCCCGACTAGCCCAGTCTACGAGCAGTACTTC; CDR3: CASSLRPPPTSPVYEQYF
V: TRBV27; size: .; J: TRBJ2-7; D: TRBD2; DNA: TGTGCCAGCAGTACCATCCGGGGGGGCCTCGAGCAGTACTTC; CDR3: CASSTIRGGLEQYF
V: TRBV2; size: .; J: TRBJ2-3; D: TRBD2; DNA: TGTGCCAGCAGCCCCGGGACTAGCGTCACAGATACGCAGTATTTT; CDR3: CASSPGTSVTDTQYF
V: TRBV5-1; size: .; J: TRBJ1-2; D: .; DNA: TGCGCCAGCAGCCGCCTTGGGGGTAACAACTATGGCTACACCTTC; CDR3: CASSRLGGNNYGYTF
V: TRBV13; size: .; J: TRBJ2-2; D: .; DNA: TGTGCCAGCAGCTATAAGGGATACAACACCGGGGAGCTGTTTTTT; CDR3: CASSYKGYNTGELFF
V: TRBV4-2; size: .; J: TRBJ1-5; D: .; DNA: TGTGCCAGCAGCCAAGATCTCGGAAATCAGCCCCAGCATTTT; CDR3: CASSQDLGNQPQHF
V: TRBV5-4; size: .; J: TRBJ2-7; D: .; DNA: TGTGCCAGCAGCTTGTCCCCAGGCTCCCGCTACGAGCAGTACTTC; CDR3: CASSLSPGSRYEQYF
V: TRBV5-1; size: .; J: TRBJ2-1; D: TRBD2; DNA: TGCGCCAGCAGCTTGTTCTTGCGGGGGGCCGCCAATGAGCAGTTCTTC; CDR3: CASSLFLRGAANEQFF
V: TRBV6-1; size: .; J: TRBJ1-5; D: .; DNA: TGTGCCAGCAGTGTGAACTGGGGCGGTGGCAATCAGCCCCAGCATTTT; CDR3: CASSVNWGGGNQPQHF
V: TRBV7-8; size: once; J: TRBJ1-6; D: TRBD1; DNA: TGTGCCAGCAGCTTAGCACTCGGGGACAGTGTTAATTCACCCCTCCACTTT; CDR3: CASSLALGDSVNSPLHF